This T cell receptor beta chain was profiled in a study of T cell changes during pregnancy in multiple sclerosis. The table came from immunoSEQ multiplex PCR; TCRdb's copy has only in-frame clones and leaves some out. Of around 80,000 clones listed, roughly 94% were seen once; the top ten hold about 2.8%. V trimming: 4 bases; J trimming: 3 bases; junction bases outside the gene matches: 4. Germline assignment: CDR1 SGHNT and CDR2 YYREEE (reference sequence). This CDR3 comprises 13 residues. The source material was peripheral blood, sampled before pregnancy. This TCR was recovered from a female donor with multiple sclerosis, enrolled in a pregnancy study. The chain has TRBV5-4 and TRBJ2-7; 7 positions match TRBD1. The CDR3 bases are TGTGCCAGCAGCAAGGACAGGAACTACGAGCAGTACTTC. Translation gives CASSKDRNYEQYF.